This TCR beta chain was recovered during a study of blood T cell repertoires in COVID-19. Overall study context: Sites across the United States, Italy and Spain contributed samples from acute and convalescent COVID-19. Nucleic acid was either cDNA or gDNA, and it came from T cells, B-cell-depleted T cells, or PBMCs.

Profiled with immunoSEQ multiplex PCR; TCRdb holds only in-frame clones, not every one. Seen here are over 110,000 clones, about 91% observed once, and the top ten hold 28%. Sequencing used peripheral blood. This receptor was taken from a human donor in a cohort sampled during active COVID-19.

CDR3 sequence: CASSHRAGELFF. The CDR3 DNA sequence: TGTGCCAGCAGCCACCGAGCCGGGGAGCTGTTTTTT. V usage is TRBV16 and J usage is TRBJ2-2; D is uncertain. Trimming stripped 3 bases from V and 6 bases from J, with 5 bases between. CDR1 is KGHSY, CDR2 FQNENV, per germline. The length of the CDR3 is 12 residues.